This TCR beta chain originates from a study of T cells in Graves' hyperthyroidism and ophthalmopathy (dated by TCRdb to the late 2010s). Study-level background: Peripheral blood samples were taken at the time of initial diagnosis, prior to any treatment. TCR V-J signatures able to tell the groups apart were searched for in a discovery cohort of approximately 95 patients, of whom 40 to 45 had Graves' ophthalmopathy and around 57 had stable Graves' hyperthyroidism. TCR Vbeta CDR3 sequencing of 135 peripheral blood samples (roughly 41 ophthalmopathy, some 75 hyperthyroidism and about 17 progressor patients) is reported in the paper. In more than 5 Graves' hyperthyroidism patients, the study also compared T-cell repertoires from thyroid tissue with T-cell repertoires from blood. For training and testing, the 100 or so patients in the discovery cohort were randomly divided in a 7:3 ratio. Prospective prediction of ophthalmopathy was tested in an independent validation cohort consisting of some 18 hyperthyroidism patients and some 16 patients who later progressed to ophthalmopathy. After sampling, hyperthyroidism patients received methimazole starting at 30 mg daily, and ophthalmopathy patients received high-dose intravenous methylprednisolone. The investigation overall reported the following: Ophthalmopathy was separated from stable hyperthyroidism by a 13 V-J signature model, with around 90% sensitivity and 81% to 83% specificity obtained in cross-validation and 80%/75% obtained in testing. No statistical method was used to fix the sample size in advance, and group allocation was not hidden from the investigators. Most expanded thyroid clonotypes (frequency above 0.001) were also detected in blood, suggesting blood repertoires may reflect thyroid immune responses. In validation, progression to ophthalmopathy was predicted by the model with nearly 71% sensitivity and nearly 75% specificity, a median of approximately 7.1 months before onset.

In the ophthalmopathy patients, disease was moderately to severely active, with a Clinical Activity Score of 3 or more, a NOSPECS grade of 4 or more, and a duration of less than 3 months. Any patient with an uncontrolled infection, another autoimmune disease, pregnancy or lactation was excluded. Clinical symptoms, serum thyroxine and TRAb, thyroid ultrasound, and orbital computed tomography formed the basis for the diagnoses. PBMCs were isolated from about 9.2 ml of fresh peripheral blood by Ficoll-Paque density gradient centrifugation. Total RNA was extracted with Trizol reagent, and quality was checked on an Agilent 2100 Bioanalyzer. The table lists this clonotype with many counts. Its antigen has not been determined. Per-nucleotide qualities are absent, and no much larger clonotype sits a single base away. The CDR3 goes from the cysteine to the phenylalanine over 17 residues. Just the 51-base CDR3 DNA is kept, in frame starting at base 1. Between the V and J ends, shortened by 3 bases and 0 bases respectively, the junction contains 15 bases. The germline V gene (reference sequence) specifies MNHEY as CDR1 and SMNVEV as CDR2.

The TCR beta CDR3 regions were amplified from RNA transcripts. The TCR CDR3 was subjected to a first round of RT-PCR using the HTBI primer set and the Qiagen OneStep RT-PCR kit. A second multiplex PCR round built the libraries, followed by size selection and purification. Libraries were sequenced paired-end with 100 bp reads on an Illumina HiSeq2000. Turning to the authors' computational methods: SOAPnuke was used to process the raw data, with reads discarded if the reads contained adapters or uncalled bases, had a mean Phred below 15, or lacked an exact constant-primer or identifier match. High-quality paired reads were merged using COPE v1.2.5, and each unique nucleotide sequence was defined as a clonotype. Clonotypes were aligned to IMGT TRBV, TRBD and TRBJ reference segments using MiTCR v1.1. Analysis was restricted to V-J combinations with a frequency above 0.0001, which covered roughly 99% of repertoires. A TCS score was defined as the ratio of F50 (clonal expansion) to E x V (chaos), with BLOSUM62-based TCRdist applied between CDR3 peptides within each V-J. Welch's t-statistics and random forest reduced fewer than 550 V-J features to 10 to 15, which were used in a naive Bayes classifier (R e1071). TCRdb cleaned the public reads at Q25 with fastp, built clones with MiXCR and kept in-frame beta chains. Rows with a matching CDR3 protein are joined into one entry that keeps the most common DNA and genes. TCRdb, not the original authors, processed these V and J calls. A total of roughly 250,000 distinct CDR3 sequences appear in this sample, approximately 23% of them only once. The ten largest clonotypes hold around 60% of the sample.

The sequencing input was blood. The TCR sequence derives from a man aged 25 to 40 with Graves' ophthalmopathy. The chain is assembled from TRBV27 and TRBJ2-1; TRBD2 is a possible D gene, resting on 5 matching bases. The CDR3 protein: CASSFARTTSSYNEQFF. DNA sequence: TGTGCCAGCAGTTTCGCACGTACCACTAGCTCCTACAATGAGCAGTTCTTC.